The table lists the clone carrying this T cell receptor (beta chain) with a count of one. The data were obtained in a study of blood T cell repertoires in COVID-19. The overall study: Samples of COVID-19 (acute and convalescent) were obtained from the United States, Italy and Spain. PBMCs, B-cell-depleted T cells, or T cells were the source of the cDNA or gDNA that made up the material.

With 3 bases clipped from V and 8 bases from J, the junction kept 5 bases outside the gene matches. The CDR3 covers 15 residues. The germline CDR1 and CDR2 sequences are SGDLS and YYNGEE. In the original analysis: Amplification from reference gene primers served as the basis for estimated nucleated cell counts. Clones were read by immunoSEQ multiplex PCR, and TCRdb kept only the in-frame ones, dropping some. The DNA gave D and trimming, while V, J and clone size come from that table. The table includes roughly 300,000 clones, roughly 82% detected once. The clonotype was recovered from a woman in her 50s with acute or convalescent COVID-19. The chain joins TRBV9 to TRBJ1-6; TRBD1 agrees at 10 bases. Sequencing was carried out using peripheral blood. CDR3 bases: TGTGCCAGCAGCGGAACCGGGACAGGGGATTCACCCCTCCACTTT. Translated: CASSGTGTGDSPLHF. Supplemented by reference TRBV9 and TRBJ1-6, the full variable domain reads DSGVTQTPKHLITATGQRVTLRCSPRSGDLSVYWYQQSLDQGLQFLIQYYNGEERAKGNILERFSAQQFPDLHSELNLSSLELGDSALYFCASSGTGTGDSPLHFGNGTRLTVT.